These 11 T cell receptor beta chains came from one sample sequenced in a study of cytomegalovirus exposure and HLA in healthy donors. The PCR had 60 Vbeta and 13 Jbeta primers. Here immunoSEQ multiplex PCR was the method, and the copy in TCRdb shows in-frame clones only, minus some. The table lists 200,000 to 300,000 clones, around 84% of them singletons. The sample was PBMCs. The origin of the receptors is a girl aged 2-10 years in good health and CMV-seronegative.

This sequence joins TRBV6-1 and TRBJ2-7; TRBD1 agrees at 7 bases. J gave up 3 bases and V 5 bases, and 4 bases lay outside the gene matches. The CDR3 is made up of 13 amino acids. CDR1 and CDR2 from the germline V gene are MNHNS and SASEGT. This chain's CDR3 is CASSTGANYEQYF. CDR3 nucleotides: TGTGCCAGCAGTACAGGGGCAAACTACGAGCAGTACTTC.

The CDR3 sequence is CASSIGLAAYEQYF. The DNA for the CDR3 is TGTGCCAGCAGCATCGGACTAGCGGCCTACGAGCAGTACTTC. V usage is TRBV5-4 and J usage is TRBJ2-7; 10 bases map to TRBD2. The trim removed 4 bases at V and 2 bases at J, leaving 3 bases unmatched. CDR3 length: 14 residues. CDR1 is SGHNT, CDR2 YYREEE, per germline (reference sequence).

The chain employs TRBV5-8 and TRBJ1-2; tentative D call: TRBD1 (5 bases). Germline V gene sequence: CDR1 SGHTS, CDR2 YDEGEE. The length of the CDR3 is 14 residues. The germline V and J ends were trimmed by 5 bases and 1 base, with 12 bases remaining between them. The CDR3 sequence is CASRKAGINYGYTF. For the CDR3, the DNA is TGTGCCAGCAGGAAAGCAGGGATTAACTATGGCTACACCTTC.

With respect to this clone: Other DNA sequences in the sample encode the same CDR3. J is TRBJ2-5 and V is TRBV19; 7 bases align to TRBD2. The CDR3 has 13 residues. V lost 5 bases and J lost 5; bases outside the gene matches: 5. Germline lookup yields CDR1 LNHDA and CDR2 SQIVND (reference sequence). CDR3 loop: CASSPGGGETQYF. CDR3 bases: TGTGCCAGTAGTCCGGGAGGCGGGGAGACCCAGTACTTC.

Points on this clone: A read error may produce the germline difference seen at one junction end. This chain connects TRBV7-9 to TRBJ1-1, with D possibly TRBD1 on 5 matching bases. The germline CDR1 and CDR2 sequences are SEHNR and FQNEAQ (reference sequence). The CDR3 is 14 amino acids. CDR3 in DNA: TGTGCCAGCAGCCGGACGGACATGAACACTGCAGCTTTCTTT. It is translated as CASSRTDMNTAAFF.

The chain is built from TRBV13 and TRBJ1-1, with 7 nucleotides matching TRBD1. V shed 8 bases and J 10 bases; nucleotides not matched to a gene: 16. The CDR3 has 14 residues. Germline CDR1 and CDR2: PRHDT and FYEKMQ (reference sequence). This CDR3 is CASRPGGRGVSAFF. The DNA for the CDR3 is TGTGCCAGCCGCCCAGGGGGGCGAGGGGTATCAGCTTTCTTT.

V and J are TRBV11-2 and TRBJ2-4, with 12 positions matching TRBD2. The V segment lost 2 bases and the J segment 0 bases; nucleotides outside the gene matches: 8. This CDR3 is built from 19 residues. Germline lookup yields CDR1 SGHAT and CDR2 FQNNGV. This CDR3 reads CASSLQGLAGLLAKNIQYF. The DNA for the CDR3 is TGTGCCAGCAGCTTACAAGGACTAGCGGGGTTACTAGCCAAAAACATTCAGTACTTC.

The rearrangement uses TRBV5-4 and TRBJ2-3, with D possibly matching TRBD1 (5 bases). CDR3 length equals 13 residues. Germline-derived CDR1 and CDR2 are SGHNT and YYREEE (reference sequence). V was trimmed by 2 bases and J by 1 base, leaving 5 bases between them. The CDR3 loop reads CASSLQGTDTQYF. The CDR3 nucleotides read TGTGCCAGCAGCTTACAGGGCACAGATACGCAGTATTTT.

The chain is built from TRBV5-1 and TRBJ2-7; unclear D gene. The CDR3 consists of 14 residues. The V end was cut by 2 bases, the J end by 3 bases, with 12 bases between. Looked up from germline, CDR1 is SGHRS and CDR2 is YFSETQ. DNA of the CDR3: TGCGCCAGCAGCTTAGCCCTGAATCGCTACGAGCAGTACTTC. Its protein is CASSLALNRYEQYF.

The chain couples TRBV4-1 to TRBJ2-1, with TRBD2 identical over 8 bases. V shed 3 bases, J shed 5 bases, and the junction held 12 bases outside the gene matches. The length of the CDR3 is 17 residues. Germline CDR1 reads MGHRA; CDR2 reads YSYEKL. The CDR3 DNA reads TGCGCCAGCAGCCAGGCAACGGGAGGGGGGGCCCACAATGAGCAGTTCTTC. This codes for CASSQATGGGAHNEQFF.

V and J are TRBV6-5 and TRBJ2-5; weak D call: TRBD2 (7 bases). The DNA matches TRBJ2-7 better at its end, which makes the J call doubtful. The CDR3 loop spans 13 amino acids. Germline V gives CDR1 MNHEY, CDR2 SVGAGI. The CDR3 reads CASRRGGRYEQYF. The DNA for the CDR3 is TGTGCCAGCAGGAGGGGGGGCCGCTACGAGCAGTACTTC.